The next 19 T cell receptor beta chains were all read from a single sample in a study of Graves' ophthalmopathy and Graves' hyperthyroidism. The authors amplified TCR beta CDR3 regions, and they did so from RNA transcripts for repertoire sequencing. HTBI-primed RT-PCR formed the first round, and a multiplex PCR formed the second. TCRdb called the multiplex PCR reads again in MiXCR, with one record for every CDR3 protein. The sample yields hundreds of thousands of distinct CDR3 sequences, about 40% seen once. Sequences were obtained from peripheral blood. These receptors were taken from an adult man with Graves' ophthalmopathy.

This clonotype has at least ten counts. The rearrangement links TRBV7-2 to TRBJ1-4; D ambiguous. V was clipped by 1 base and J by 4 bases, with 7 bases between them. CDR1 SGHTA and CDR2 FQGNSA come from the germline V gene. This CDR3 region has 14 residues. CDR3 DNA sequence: TGTGCCAGCAGCTTAGGCAGATTTAATGAAAAACTGTTTTTT. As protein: CASSLGRFNEKLFF.

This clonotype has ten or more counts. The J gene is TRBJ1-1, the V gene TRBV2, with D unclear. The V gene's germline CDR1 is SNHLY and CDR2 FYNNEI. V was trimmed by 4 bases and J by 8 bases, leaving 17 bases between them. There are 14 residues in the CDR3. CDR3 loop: CASSALLGVGEAFF. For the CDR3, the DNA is TGTGCCAGCAGTGCGTTACTGGGAGTGGGGGAAGCTTTCTTT.

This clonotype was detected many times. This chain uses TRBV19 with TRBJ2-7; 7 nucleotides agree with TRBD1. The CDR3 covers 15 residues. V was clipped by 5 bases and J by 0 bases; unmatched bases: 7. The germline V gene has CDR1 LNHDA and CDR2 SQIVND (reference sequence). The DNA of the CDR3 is TGTGCCAGTAGTCCCGACAGGGATTCCTCCTACGAGCAGTACTTC. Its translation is CASSPDRDSSYEQYF.

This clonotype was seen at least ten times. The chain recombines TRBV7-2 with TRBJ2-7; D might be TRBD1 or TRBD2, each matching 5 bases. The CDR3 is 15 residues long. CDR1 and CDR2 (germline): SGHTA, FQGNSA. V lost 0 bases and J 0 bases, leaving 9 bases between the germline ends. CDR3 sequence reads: CASSLARDVSYEQYF. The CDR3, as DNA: TGTGCCAGCAGCTTAGCCCGGGACGTCTCCTACGAGCAGTACTTC.

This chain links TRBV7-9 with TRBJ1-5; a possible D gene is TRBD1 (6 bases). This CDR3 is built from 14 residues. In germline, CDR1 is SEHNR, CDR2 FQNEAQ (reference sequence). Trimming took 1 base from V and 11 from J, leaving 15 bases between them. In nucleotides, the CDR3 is TGTGCCAGCAGCTTAGAAGAGGGGGGGGCCTCCCAGCATTTT. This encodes CASSLEEGGASQHF.

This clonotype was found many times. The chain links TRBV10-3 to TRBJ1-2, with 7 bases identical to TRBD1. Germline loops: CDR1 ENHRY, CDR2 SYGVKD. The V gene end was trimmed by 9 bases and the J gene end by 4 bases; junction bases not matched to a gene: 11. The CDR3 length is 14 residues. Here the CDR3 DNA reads TGTGCCATAAACTTGGGGGGACAGAGCTATGGCTACACCTTC. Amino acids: CAINLGGQSYGYTF.

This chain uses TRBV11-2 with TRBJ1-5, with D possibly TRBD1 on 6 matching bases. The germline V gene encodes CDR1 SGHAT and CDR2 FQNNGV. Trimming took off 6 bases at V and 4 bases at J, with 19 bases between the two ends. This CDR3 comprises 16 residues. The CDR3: CASSPLGGGGNQPQHF. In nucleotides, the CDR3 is TGTGCCAGCAGTCCCCTCGGAGGGGGAGGTAATCAGCCCCAGCATTTT.

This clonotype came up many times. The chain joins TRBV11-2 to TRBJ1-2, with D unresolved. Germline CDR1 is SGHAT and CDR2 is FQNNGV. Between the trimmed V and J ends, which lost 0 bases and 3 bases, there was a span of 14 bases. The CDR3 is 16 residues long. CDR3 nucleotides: TGTGCCAGCAGCTTAGATTTAAGTGGCCCACACTATGGCTACACCTTC. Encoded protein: CASSLDLSGPHYGYTF.

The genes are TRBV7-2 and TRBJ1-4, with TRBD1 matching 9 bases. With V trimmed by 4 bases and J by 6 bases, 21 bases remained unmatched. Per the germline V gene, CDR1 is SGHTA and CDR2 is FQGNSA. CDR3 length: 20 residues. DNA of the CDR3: TGTGCCAGCAGCTATCACCGGCCGGGACAGGGTTTGGGACAAGATGAAAAACTGTTTTTT. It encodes CASSYHRPGQGLGQDEKLFF.

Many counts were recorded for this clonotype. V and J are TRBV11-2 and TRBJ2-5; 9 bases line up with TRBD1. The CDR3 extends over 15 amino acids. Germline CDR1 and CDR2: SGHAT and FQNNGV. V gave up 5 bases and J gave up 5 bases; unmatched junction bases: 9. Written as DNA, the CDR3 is TGTGCCAGCAGCAATACAGGGGGCGAATGGGAGACCCAGTACTTC. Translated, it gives CASSNTGGEWETQYF. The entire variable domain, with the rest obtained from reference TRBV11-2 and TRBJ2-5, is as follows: EAGVAQSPRYKIIEKRQSVAFWCNPISGHATLYWYQQILGQGPKLLIQFQNNGVVDDSQLPKDRFSAERLKGVDSTLKIQPAKLEDSAVYLCASSNTGGEWETQYFGPGTRLLVL.

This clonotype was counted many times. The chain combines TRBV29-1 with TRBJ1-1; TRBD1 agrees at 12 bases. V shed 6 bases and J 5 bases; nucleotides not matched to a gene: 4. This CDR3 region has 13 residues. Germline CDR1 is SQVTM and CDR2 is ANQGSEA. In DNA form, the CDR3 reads TGCAGCGTGCTGGGACAGGGGGCTACTGAAGCTTTCTTT. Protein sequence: CSVLGQGATEAFF. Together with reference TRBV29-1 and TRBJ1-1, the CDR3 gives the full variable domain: SAVISQKPSRDICQRGTSLTIQCQVDSQVTMMFWYRQQPGQSLTLIATANQGSEATYESGFVIDKFPISRPNLTFSTLTVSNMSPEDSSIYLCSVLGQGATEAFFGQGTRLTVV.

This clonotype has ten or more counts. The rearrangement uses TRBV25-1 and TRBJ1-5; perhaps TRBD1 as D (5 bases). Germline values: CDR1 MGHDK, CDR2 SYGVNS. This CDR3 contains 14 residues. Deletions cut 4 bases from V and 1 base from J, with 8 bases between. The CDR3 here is CASSGSGSNQPQHF. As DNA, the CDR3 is TGTGCCAGCAGTGGCTCAGGGAGCAATCAGCCCCAGCATTTT.

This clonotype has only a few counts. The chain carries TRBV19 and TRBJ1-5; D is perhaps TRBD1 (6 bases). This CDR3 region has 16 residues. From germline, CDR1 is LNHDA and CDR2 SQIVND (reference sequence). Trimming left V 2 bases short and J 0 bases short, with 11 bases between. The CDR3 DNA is TGTGCCAGTAGTATAACCGGGGGCAATAGCAATCAGCCCCAGCATTTT. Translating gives CASSITGGNSNQPQHF.

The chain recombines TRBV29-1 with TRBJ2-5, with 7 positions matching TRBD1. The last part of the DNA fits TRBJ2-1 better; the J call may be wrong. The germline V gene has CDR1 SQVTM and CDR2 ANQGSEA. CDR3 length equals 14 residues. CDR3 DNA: TGCAGCGTTGCGGGACAGAACATATACAATGAGCAGTTCTTC. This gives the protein CSVAGQNIYNEQFF.

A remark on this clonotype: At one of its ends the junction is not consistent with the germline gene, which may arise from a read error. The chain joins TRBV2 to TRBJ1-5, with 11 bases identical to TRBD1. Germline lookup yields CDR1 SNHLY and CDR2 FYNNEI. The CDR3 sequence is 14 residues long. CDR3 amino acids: CASSAWTGGQPQHF. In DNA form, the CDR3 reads TGTGCCAGTAGTGCCTGGACAGGGGGCCAGCCCCAGCATTTT.

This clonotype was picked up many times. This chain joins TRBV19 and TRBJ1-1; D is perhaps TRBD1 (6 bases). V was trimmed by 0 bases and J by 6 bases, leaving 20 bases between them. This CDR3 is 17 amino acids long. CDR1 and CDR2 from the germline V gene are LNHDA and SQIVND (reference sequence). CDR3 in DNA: TGTGCCAGTAGTATAGACAGGGGACGATCCGGAGGGCCTGAAGCTTTCTTT. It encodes CASSIDRGRSGGPEAFF. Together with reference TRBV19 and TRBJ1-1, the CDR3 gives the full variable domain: DGGITQSPKYLFRKEGQNVTLSCEQNLNHDAMYWYRQDPGQGLRLIYYSQIVNDFQKGDIAEGYSVSREKKESFPLTVTSAQKNPTAFYLCASSIDRGRSGGPEAFFGQGTRLTVV.

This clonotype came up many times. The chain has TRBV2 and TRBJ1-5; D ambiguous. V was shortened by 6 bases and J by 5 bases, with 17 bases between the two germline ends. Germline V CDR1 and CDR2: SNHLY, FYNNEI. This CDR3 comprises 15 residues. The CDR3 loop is CASRALSKRDQPQHF. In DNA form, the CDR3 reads TGTGCCAGCAGAGCCCTTTCAAAACGGGATCAGCCCCAGCATTTT.

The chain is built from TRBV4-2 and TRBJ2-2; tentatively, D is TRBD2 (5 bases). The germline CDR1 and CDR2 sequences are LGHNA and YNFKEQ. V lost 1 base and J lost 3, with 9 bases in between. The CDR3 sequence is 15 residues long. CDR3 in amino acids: CASSQVSVDTGELFF. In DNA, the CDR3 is TGTGCCAGCAGCCAAGTTAGCGTAGACACCGGGGAGCTGTTTTTT.

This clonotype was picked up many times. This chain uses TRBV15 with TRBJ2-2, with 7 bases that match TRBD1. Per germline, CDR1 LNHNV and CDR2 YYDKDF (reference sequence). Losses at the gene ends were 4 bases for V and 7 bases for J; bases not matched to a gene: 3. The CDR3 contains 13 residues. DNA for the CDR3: TGTGCCACCAGCAAACAGGGGAGCGGGGAGCTGTTTTTT. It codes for CATSKQGSGELFF.